This T cell receptor (beta chain) was recovered during a study of CD8+ T cells in alopecia areata (dated by TCRdb to the late 2010s). In terms of the full investigation: The treated patients took part in an open-label pilot trial in which moderate-to-severe alopecia areata was treated with oral tofacitinib at 5 to 10 mg twice daily. Human TCRbeta sequencing covered scalp tissue and sorted CD4+ and CD8+ peripheral blood T cells from patchy and totalis/universalis alopecia areata patients and healthy controls. Tofacitinib was administered for 6 to 18 months, and 6 months of follow-up off drug were then conducted to assess delayed response and recurrence. RNA was obtained with the PAXgene miRNA kit for fixed scalp, the miRNeasy kit for PBMCs, and the RNeasy kit for mouse skin. Patients on tofacitinib were biopsied at baseline and after 4 and 24 weeks of treatment, and several of the patients also had a later scalp biopsy. In both human patients and the C3H/HeJ mouse model, the study applied high-throughput TCRbeta sequencing to look at T cell clonal expansion in alopecia areata. Clonality in the scalp was compared among normal scalp (n=4), patchy alopecia areata scalp (n=8), and alopecia totalis/universalis scalp (n=8). Amplification of TCRbeta CDR3 regions was done by immunoSEQ multiplex PCR using 35 Vbeta forward primers and 13 Jbeta reverse primers.

Results the study describes overall, beyond this receptor: Lesional scalp, especially in alopecia totalis/universalis, showed higher clonality and more expanded CD8+ clones than normal scalp, suggesting antigenic drive. Unlike mouse skin, where gammadelta T cells dominate, normal human skin contains resident alphabeta T cells that get sequenced too, which complicates analysis of the scalp TCR repertoire. Shared TCR sequences between patients were less evident than in mice, which may be partly attributable to HLA diversity in the patient population.

Libraries were prepared through the immunoSEQ multiplex PCR assay. RNA was extracted from all samples and reverse transcribed into cDNA as template for TCR sequencing. First-strand cDNA was synthesized with SuperScript III using a 2:1 mix of oligo-dT and random hexamers. Amplification bias was assessed with a synthetic immune receptor repertoire, and residual bias was removed computationally. The study's own analysis went as follows. Raw reads were preprocessed for error removal, and CDR3 was defined according to IMGT conventions as running from the conserved cysteine to phenylalanine. Clonality was computed by normalizing Shannon entropy by log2 of the number of productive unique TCRs and subtracting the result from 1. Whether each scalp clone was CD4 or CD8 was inferred by checking scalp TCRbeta sequences against the CD4 and CD8 repertoires from sorted blood. TCRdb limited this immuneACCESS table to in-frame rearrangements with V and J called. A share of clones is missing; checked studies link under half to unresolved V genes, and the rest is unexplained. The DNA was the basis for D and trimming; V, J and clone size are from that table. The sample includes around 140,000 clones, with almost 50% observed a single time. Of the sample, approximately 19% falls within the top ten clones.

The time point label, read with the paper, signifies: baseline before oral tofacitinib. Lesional scalp punch biopsies and peripheral blood were collected from alopecia areata patients. PBMCs were isolated by density centrifugation and stained for CD3, CD4 and CD8, and CD4+ and CD8+ T cells were sorted on a FACSAria. Taken from cysteine to phenylalanine, the CDR3 has 15 residues. Just CDR3 DNA is preserved here, 45 bases in frame from base 1. The CDR1 and CDR2 encoded by the germline V gene are ENHRY and SYGVKD. Germline trimming amounts to 3 bases on V and 8 bases on J, with 7 as the count of junction bases outside the gene matches. Note on this clone: There is no known antigen for this receptor. Base qualities are not at hand, and no much larger clone is one base apart.

Recombination connected TRBV10-3 to TRBJ2-1, and 10 junctional nucleotides match TRBD1. The input for sequencing was CD8+ T cells sorted from blood, taken at week 0. The sequence was obtained from a human donor with alopecia areata. The CDR3 is CAISDRQGAWDEQFF. The nucleotides read TGTGCCATCAGTGACAGACAGGGGGCTTGGGATGAGCAGTTCTTC.